Listed here are 28 T cell receptor beta chains from one sample, sequenced in a study of T cells in localized non-small cell lung cancer. This table comes from immunoSEQ multiplex PCR, and its TCRdb copy is limited to in-frame clones, with some not included. In the table there are more than 35,000 clones, over 85% of which are singletons. This sample comprised peripheral blood, obtained before any cancer treatment. All receptors come from a female donor over 55 with stage I lung adenocarcinoma.

This clone counts as medium-sized (0.01 to 0.1%). The genes are TRBV6-5 and TRBJ2-1; 11 nucleotides agree with TRBD1. J lost 14 bases, V lost 5 bases, and 5 bases had no gene match. This CDR3 contains 12 residues. Per germline, CDR1 MNHEY and CDR2 SVGAGI. CDR3 amino acids: CASSGWTGGEFF. The CDR3 DNA reads TGTGCCAGCAGTGGCTGGACAGGGGGCGAGTTCTTC.

The chain links TRBV6-1 to TRBJ2-1; TRBD1 aligns across 11 bases. The CDR3 spans 21 residues. The V and J ends lost 4 bases and 0 bases, in that order; junction bases with no gene match: 17. Looked up from germline, CDR1 is MNHNS and CDR2 is SASEGT. The CDR3 sequence: CASSAAGTGGFSPYSYNEQFF. In nucleotides, the CDR3 is TGTGCCAGCAGTGCAGCCGGGACAGGGGGTTTTTCGCCCTACTCCTACAATGAGCAGTTCTTC.

This rearrangement joins TRBV5-4 to TRBJ2-1; TRBD2 matches at 11 bases. CDR3 length: 14 residues. Germline CDR1 and CDR2: SGHNT and YYREEE (reference sequence). V was pared by 6 bases and J by 10 bases, with 9 bases of the junction left unmatched. Here the CDR3 reads CASKMGLAAKEQFF. The CDR3 region has the DNA TGTGCCAGCAAAATGGGACTAGCGGCCAAGGAGCAGTTCTTC. The full variable domain, with the rest looked up from reference TRBV5-4 and TRBJ2-1, is ETGVTQSPTHLIKTRGQQVTLRCSSQSGHNTVSWYQQALGQGPQFIFQYYREEENGRGNFPPRFSGLQFPNYSSELNVNALELDDSALYLCASKMGLAAKEQFFGPGTRLTVL.

The rearrangement joins TRBV15 to TRBJ2-5; TRBD2 might be the D (5 bases). CDR3 length: 14 amino acids. The V gene lost 5 bases and the J gene lost 2 bases, with 12 bases spanning the gap. CDR1 and CDR2 (germline): LNHNV, YYDKDF (reference sequence). CDR3 region: CATSAVGRQETQYF. CDR3 nucleotide sequence: TGTGCCACCAGCGCGGTGGGGAGACAAGAGACCCAGTACTTC. The complete variable domain, with remaining parts taken from reference TRBV15 and TRBJ2-5, reads DAMVIQNPRYQVTQFGKPVTLSCSQTLNHNVMYWYQQKSSQAPKLLFHYYDKDFNNEADTPDNFQSRRPNTSFCFLDIRSPGLGDTAMYLCATSAVGRQETQYFGPGTRLLVL.

The rearrangement links TRBV5-4 to TRBJ2-7, with 11 bases aligning to TRBD2. CDR1 SGHNT and CDR2 YYREEE come from the germline V gene (reference sequence). The CDR3 totals 18 residues. The V gene end was trimmed by 0 bases and the J gene end by 0 bases; junction bases not matched to a gene: 8. Here the CDR3 DNA reads TGTGCCAGCAGCTTGGGACTAGCGGGGACCTTTAGCTCCTACGAGCAGTACTTC. Amino acid sequence: CASSLGLAGTFSSYEQYF.

The V and J genes are TRBV4-1 and TRBJ1-2, with 7 bases matching TRBD1. The ends lost 4 bases at V and 4 bases at J; junction bases unmatched: 15. This CDR3 comprises 17 residues. Germline CDR1 reads MGHRA; CDR2 reads YSYEKL. CDR3 residues: CASSLGGTPARSYGYTF. CDR3 nucleotides: TGCGCCAGCAGCCTAGGGGGCACGCCTGCGCGGTCCTATGGCTACACCTTC.

The chain is built from TRBV6-5 and TRBJ1-3; D is undetermined. Per germline, CDR1 MNHEY and CDR2 SVGAGI. This CDR3 region has 16 residues. Deletions cut 0 bases from V and 0 bases from J, with 9 bases between. The CDR3 protein is CASSYSSLGSGNTIYF. CDR3 DNA: TGTGCCAGCAGTTACTCGAGTCTGGGCTCTGGAAACACCATATATTTT.

The chain uses TRBV7-9 and TRBJ1-2; D is perhaps TRBD1 (5 bases). Germline V gene data show CDR1 as SEHNR and CDR2 as FQNEAQ (reference sequence). V was trimmed by 6 bases and J by 2 bases, leaving 22 bases between them. The length of the CDR3 is 17 residues. In DNA form, the CDR3 reads TGTGCCAGCAGATCCGGGACTACTATCCTACTAAACTATGGCTACACCTTC. It specifies CASRSGTTILLNYGYTF.

This clone has a handful of counts. The CDR3 coding sequence is TGTGCCAGTAGTATAATTGCAGGGGGTAATTCACCCCTCCACTTT. As protein: CASSIIAGGNSPLHF. The chain employs TRBV19 and TRBJ1-6, with 7 bases matching TRBD1. The CDR3 is 15 amino acids. The germline CDR1 and CDR2 sequences are LNHDA and SQIVND (reference sequence). V gave up 2 bases and J gave up 6 bases; unmatched junction bases: 4.

The chain couples TRBV18 to TRBJ1-5, with D uncertain. CDR1 is KGHSH and CDR2 is LQKENI in the germline V gene. The CDR3 runs 13 residues. Trimming cost V 3 bases and J 4 bases, with 7 bases left between them. CDR3 DNA sequence: TGTGCCAGCTCACCTGACATTAATCAGCCCCAGCATTTT. It yields the protein CASSPDINQPQHF.

The rearrangement joins TRBV6-1 to TRBJ2-5, with a tentative D call TRBD2 (6 bases). The CDR3 contains 14 residues. Germline values: CDR1 MNHNS, CDR2 SASEGT. Trimming cost V 5 bases and J 3 bases, with 13 bases left between them. This CDR3 reads CASSKTRGEETQYF. Written as DNA, the CDR3 is TGTGCCAGCAGTAAGACTAGAGGAGAAGAGACCCAGTACTTC.

The sample holds one count of this clone. V usage is TRBV5-6 and J usage is TRBJ1-5; weak D call: TRBD1 (5 bases). V gave up 1 base and J gave up 6 bases, with 11 bases separating them. This CDR3 comprises 14 residues. Germline CDR1 and CDR2: SGHDT and YYEEEE. CDR3 nucleotides: TGTGCCAGCAGCTTGATGCAGGGACCTCAGCCCCAGCATTTT. This gives the protein CASSLMQGPQPQHF.

This clone was recorded once. This chain joins TRBV19 and TRBJ1-4; no reliable D call. The CDR3 covers 15 residues. Looked up from germline, CDR1 is LNHDA and CDR2 is SQIVND (reference sequence). Trimming took off 2 bases at V and 8 bases at J, with 15 bases between the two ends. CDR3 sequence: CASSISESVGEKLFF. The DNA for the CDR3 is TGTGCCAGTAGTATATCGGAATCAGTGGGGGAAAAACTGTTTTTT. The full variable domain, in which reference TRBV19 and TRBJ1-4 provide the parts outside the CDR3, is DGGITQSPKYLFRKEGQNVTLSCEQNLNHDAMYWYRQDPGQGLRLIYYSQIVNDFQKGDIAEGYSVSREKKESFPLTVTSAQKNPTAFYLCASSISESVGEKLFFGSGTQLSVL.

This chain joins TRBV19 and TRBJ2-1, with 8 nucleotides matching TRBD1. CDR1 is LNHDA and CDR2 is SQIVND in the germline V gene (reference sequence). The ends lost 3 bases at V and 1 base at J; junction bases unmatched: 5. The CDR3 sequence is 16 residues long. This CDR3 is CASSMRQGASYNEQFF. CDR3 sequence (DNA): TGTGCCAGTAGTATGCGGCAGGGGGCTTCCTACAATGAGCAGTTCTTC.

V usage is TRBV11-1 and J usage is TRBJ2-4, with unresolved D. Trimming pared 5 bases from V and 6 bases from J, leaving 11 bases between. The CDR3 is 13 residues long. Germline-derived CDR1 and CDR2 are SGHAT and FQDESV (reference sequence). CDR3: CASSLAGGNIQYF. The CDR3 DNA is TGTGCCAGCAGCCTGGCCGGCGGAAACATTCAGTACTTC.

The rearrangement links TRBV7-9 to TRBJ1-1, with no clear D. V was clipped by 0 bases and J by 1 base, with 12 bases between them. Germline V gene lookup returns CDR1 SEHNR and CDR2 FQNEAQ (reference sequence). CDR3 length equals 16 residues. The CDR3 reads CASSLALAAPNTEAFF. CDR3 bases: TGTGCCAGCAGCTTAGCACTGGCAGCCCCGAACACTGAAGCTTTCTTT.

V and J are TRBV28 and TRBJ1-2, with 8 positions matching TRBD1. CDR1 is MDHEN, CDR2 SYDVKM, per germline. The CDR3 sequence is 12 residues long. Losses at the gene ends were 6 bases for V and 8 bases for J; bases not matched to a gene: 5. The CDR3 DNA is TGTGCCAGCAGCCGGACAGGGCCAGGCTACACCTTC. This sequence encodes CASSRTGPGYTF.

J is TRBJ1-6 and V is TRBV19, with 9 positions matching TRBD1. Germline V CDR1 and CDR2: LNHDA, SQIVND (reference sequence). The J segment lost 6 bases and the V segment lost 3 bases, leaving 9 bases of the junction unmatched. This CDR3 has 17 residues. CDR3 nucleotides: TGTGCCAGTAGTATCCTTTCCGGGACAGGGAGTAATTCACCCCTCCACTTT. This sequence encodes CASSILSGTGSNSPLHF.

Here the CDR3 DNA reads TGCGCCAGCAGCCTAGCGGGGGTGGAAGAGACCCAGTACTTC. It is translated as CASSLAGVEETQYF. This rearrangement joins TRBV5-1 to TRBJ2-5; 10 positions match TRBD2. Germline V lookup: CDR1 SGHRS, CDR2 YFSETQ. The J segment lost 3 bases and the V segment lost 4 bases, leaving 3 bases of the junction unmatched. The CDR3 sequence is 14 residues long.

The chain employs TRBV5-4 and TRBJ1-2; TRBD1 is a possible D gene (6 bases). This CDR3 has 16 residues. The V and J ends lost 1 base and 8 bases respectively, with 21 bases between them. CDR1 SGHNT and CDR2 YYREEE come from the germline V gene (reference sequence). The CDR3 coding sequence is TGTGCCAGCAGCTTGTCTTTGGGAGGGGGAGTCGGCGGCTACACCTTC. Its translation: CASSLSLGGGVGGYTF.

V is TRBV11-1 and J is TRBJ1-1; D gene uncertain. V gave up 7 bases and J gave up 10 bases, with 28 bases separating them. The CDR3 contains 16 residues. Germline assignment: CDR1 SGHAT and CDR2 FQDESV (reference sequence). The CDR3 loop is CASTASLDKLLIGAFF. As DNA, the CDR3 is TGTGCCAGCACAGCTTCTCTCGACAAGCTACTGATCGGAGCTTTCTTT.

V gene TRBV5-5 combines with J gene TRBJ1-1; TRBD1 might be the D (6 bases). V was shortened by 8 bases and J by 4 bases, with 12 bases between the two germline ends. CDR1 and CDR2 (germline): SGHKS, YYEKEE (reference sequence). The CDR3 loop spans 12 amino acids. The CDR3 sequence is CASGMGATEAFF. The CDR3 nucleotides are TGTGCCAGTGGGATGGGGGCCACTGAAGCTTTCTTT.

This clone was detected once. V is TRBV6-4 and J is TRBJ2-1; 7 bases fit TRBD2. CDR3 length: 16 residues. Per germline, CDR1 MRHNA and CDR2 SNTAGT. The V and J ends lost 1 base and 7 bases, in that order; junction bases with no gene match: 10. The CDR3 nucleotides are TGTGCCAGCAGTGACTACTGGCGGGAGACGGGGAATGAGCAGTTCTTC. Protein: CASSDYWRETGNEQFF.

The chain joins TRBV7-8 to TRBJ1-5, with 9 bases aligning to TRBD1. The ends lost 6 bases at V and 7 bases at J; junction bases unmatched: 10. Germline loops: CDR1 SGHVS, CDR2 FQNEAQ. CDR3 length: 15 amino acids. The CDR3 loop reads CASSSPGQGDQPQHF. In nucleotides, the CDR3 is TGTGCCAGCAGTTCCCCGGGACAGGGCGACCAGCCCCAGCATTTT.

V is TRBV29-1 and J is TRBJ1-4, with TRBD1 identical over 8 bases. The V gene's germline CDR1 is SQVTM and CDR2 ANQGSEA. The CDR3 has 15 amino acids. V lost 3 bases, J lost 4 bases, and 7 bases stayed unmatched. In DNA, the CDR3 is TGCAGCGTTGACGGGGTGGGACAGGATAATGAAAAACTGTTTTTT. It yields the protein CSVDGVGQDNEKLFF.

This clone was detected a few times. The V gene is TRBV11-2, the J gene TRBJ2-7; 11 bases align to TRBD1. CDR3 size: 17 residues. In germline, CDR1 is SGHAT, CDR2 FQNNGV. V trimming: 5 bases; J trimming: 3 bases; junction bases outside the gene matches: 12. The CDR3 DNA reads TGTGCCAGCAGCCTATCCCCGGGACAGGGGGGAATCTACGAGCAGTACTTC. This sequence encodes CASSLSPGQGGIYEQYF. The entire variable domain, with the rest obtained from reference TRBV11-2 and TRBJ2-7, is as follows: EAGVAQSPRYKIIEKRQSVAFWCNPISGHATLYWYQQILGQGPKLLIQFQNNGVVDDSQLPKDRFSAERLKGVDSTLKIQPAKLEDSAVYLCASSLSPGQGGIYEQYFGPGTRLTVT.

The chain uses TRBV5-1 and TRBJ1-1; no clear D. The germline V gene has CDR1 SGHRS and CDR2 YFSETQ. The CDR3 runs to 15 residues. V lost 0 bases, J lost 0 bases, and 9 bases lay in between. CDR3 coding DNA: TGCGCCAGCAGCTTGGTTACAGCCATGAACACTGAAGCTTTCTTT. This translates into CASSLVTAMNTEAFF.

The CDR3 here is CSVGDRGNTEAFF. DNA of the CDR3: TGCAGCGTGGGGGACAGAGGAAACACTGAAGCTTTCTTT. The chain carries TRBV29-1 and TRBJ1-1, with 7 bases that match TRBD1. Germline CDR1 SQVTM, CDR2 ANQGSEA. V shed 6 bases, J shed 2 bases, and the junction held 6 bases outside the gene matches. The CDR3 covers 13 residues.